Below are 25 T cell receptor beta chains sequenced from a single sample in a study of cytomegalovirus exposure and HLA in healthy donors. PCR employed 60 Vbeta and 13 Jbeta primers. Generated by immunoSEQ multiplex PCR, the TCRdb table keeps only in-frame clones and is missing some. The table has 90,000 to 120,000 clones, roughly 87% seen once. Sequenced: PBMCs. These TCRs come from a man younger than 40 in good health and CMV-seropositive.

This CDR3 reads CASTSSGAPTDTQYF. CDR3 in DNA: TGTGCCAGCACGTCCAGCGGGGCCCCCACAGATACGCAGTATTTT. V and J are TRBV2 and TRBJ2-3; 7 positions match TRBD2. Looked up from germline, CDR1 is SNHLY and CDR2 is FYNNEI. The ends lost 7 bases at V and 2 bases at J; junction bases unmatched: 9. The CDR3 is 15 residues long.

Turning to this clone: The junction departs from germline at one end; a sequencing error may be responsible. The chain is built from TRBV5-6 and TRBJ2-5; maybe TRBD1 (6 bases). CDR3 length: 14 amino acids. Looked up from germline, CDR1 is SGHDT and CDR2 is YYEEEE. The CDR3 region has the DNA TGTGCCGGCAGCTTTGTGGGGGCCTCGGAGACCCAGTACTTC. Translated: CAGSFVGASETQYF.

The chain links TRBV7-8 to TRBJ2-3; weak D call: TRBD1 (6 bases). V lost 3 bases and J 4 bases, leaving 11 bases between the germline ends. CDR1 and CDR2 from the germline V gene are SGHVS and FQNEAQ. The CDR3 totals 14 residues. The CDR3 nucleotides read TGTGCCAGCAGCTTGAGAACAGGGCCAGATACGCAGTATTTT. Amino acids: CASSLRTGPDTQYF.

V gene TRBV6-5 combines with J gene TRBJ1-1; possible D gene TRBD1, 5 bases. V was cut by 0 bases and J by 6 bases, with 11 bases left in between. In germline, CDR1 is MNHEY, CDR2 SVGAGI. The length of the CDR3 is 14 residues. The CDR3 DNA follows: TGTGCCAGCAGTTACTCGATTCCAGGGCCTGAAGCTTTCTTT. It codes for CASSYSIPGPEAFF.

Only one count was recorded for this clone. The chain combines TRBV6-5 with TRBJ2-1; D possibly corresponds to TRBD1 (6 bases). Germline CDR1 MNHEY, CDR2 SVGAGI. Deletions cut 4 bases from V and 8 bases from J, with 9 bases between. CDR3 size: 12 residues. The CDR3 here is CASSSTGHEQFF. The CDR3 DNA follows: TGTGCCAGCAGTTCGACAGGCCATGAGCAGTTCTTC.

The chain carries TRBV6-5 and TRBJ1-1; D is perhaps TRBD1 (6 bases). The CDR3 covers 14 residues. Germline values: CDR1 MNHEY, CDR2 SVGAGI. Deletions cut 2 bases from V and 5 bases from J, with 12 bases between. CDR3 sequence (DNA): TGTGCCAGCAGTTACGTACAGGGTCGAACTGAAGCTTTCTTT. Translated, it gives CASSYVQGRTEAFF.

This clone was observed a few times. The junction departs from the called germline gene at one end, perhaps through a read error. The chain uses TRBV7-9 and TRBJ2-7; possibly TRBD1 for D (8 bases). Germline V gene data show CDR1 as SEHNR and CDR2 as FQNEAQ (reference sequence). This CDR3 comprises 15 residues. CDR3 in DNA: TGTTCCAGCAGCCACGGCCGGACAGGGAGGGAGAAGCAGTACTTC. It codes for CSSSHGRTGREKQYF.

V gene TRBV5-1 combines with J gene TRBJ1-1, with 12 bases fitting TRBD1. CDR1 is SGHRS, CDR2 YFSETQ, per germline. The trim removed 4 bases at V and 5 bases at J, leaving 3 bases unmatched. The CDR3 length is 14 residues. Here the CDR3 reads CASSPGQGATEAFF. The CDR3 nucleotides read TGCGCCAGCAGCCCGGGACAGGGGGCGACTGAAGCTTTCTTT.

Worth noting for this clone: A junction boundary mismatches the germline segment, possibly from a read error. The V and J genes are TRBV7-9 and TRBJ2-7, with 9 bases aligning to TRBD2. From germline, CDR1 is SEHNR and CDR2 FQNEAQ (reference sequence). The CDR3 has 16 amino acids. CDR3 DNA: TGTTCCAGCAGCTTGGGCGGGGGGGCCAAAGTCGGAGAGCAGTACTTC. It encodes CSSSLGGGAKVGEQYF.

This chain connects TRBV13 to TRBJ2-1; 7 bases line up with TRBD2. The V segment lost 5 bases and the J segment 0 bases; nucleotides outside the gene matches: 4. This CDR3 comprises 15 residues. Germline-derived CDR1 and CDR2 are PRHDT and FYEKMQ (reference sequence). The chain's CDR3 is CASSGGGSSYNEQFF. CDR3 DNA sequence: TGTGCCAGCAGCGGGGGGGGTAGCTCCTACAATGAGCAGTTCTTC.

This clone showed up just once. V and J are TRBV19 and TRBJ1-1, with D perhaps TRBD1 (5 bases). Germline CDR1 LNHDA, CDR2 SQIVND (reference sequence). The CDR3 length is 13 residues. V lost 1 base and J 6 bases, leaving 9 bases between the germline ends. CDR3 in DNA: TGTGCCAGTAGTATAGGGGGCCGACCTGAAGCTTTCTTT. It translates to CASSIGGRPEAFF.

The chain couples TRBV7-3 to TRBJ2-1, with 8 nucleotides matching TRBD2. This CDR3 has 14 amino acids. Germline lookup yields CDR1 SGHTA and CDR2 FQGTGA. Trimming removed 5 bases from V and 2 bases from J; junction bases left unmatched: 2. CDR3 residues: CASSPGGTYNEQFF. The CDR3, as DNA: TGTGCCAGCAGCCCGGGGGGGACCTACAATGAGCAGTTCTTC.

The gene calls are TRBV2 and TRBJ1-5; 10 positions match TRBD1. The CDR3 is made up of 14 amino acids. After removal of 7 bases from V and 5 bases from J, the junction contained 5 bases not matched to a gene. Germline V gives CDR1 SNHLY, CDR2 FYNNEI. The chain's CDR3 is CASKGDRGDQPQHF. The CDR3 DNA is TGTGCCAGCAAGGGGGACAGGGGCGATCAGCCCCAGCATTTT.

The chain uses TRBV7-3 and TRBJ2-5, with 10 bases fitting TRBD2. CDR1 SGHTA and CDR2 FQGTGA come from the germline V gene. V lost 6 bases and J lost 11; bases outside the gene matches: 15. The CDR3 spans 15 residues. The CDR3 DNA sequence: TGTGCCAGCAGTCCCGGGACTAGCGCCTTAGAGGAGCAGTACTTC. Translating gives CASSPGTSALEEQYF.

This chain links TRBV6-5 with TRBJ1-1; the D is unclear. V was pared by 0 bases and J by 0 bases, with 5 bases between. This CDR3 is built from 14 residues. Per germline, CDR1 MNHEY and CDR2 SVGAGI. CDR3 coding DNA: TGTGCCAGCAGTTACTCTCCCATGAACACTGAAGCTTTCTTT. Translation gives CASSYSPMNTEAFF.

The CDR3 DNA reads as TGCAGCGTTTCTCCGGGACAGGGACCTTACGAGCAGTACTTC. This translates into CSVSPGQGPYEQYF. The chain employs TRBV29-1 and TRBJ2-7; TRBD1 matches at 9 bases. Germline values: CDR1 SQVTM, CDR2 ANQGSEA. The CDR3 extends over 14 amino acids. The junction had 9 bases not matched to a gene; V was cut back by 5 bases and J by 4 bases.

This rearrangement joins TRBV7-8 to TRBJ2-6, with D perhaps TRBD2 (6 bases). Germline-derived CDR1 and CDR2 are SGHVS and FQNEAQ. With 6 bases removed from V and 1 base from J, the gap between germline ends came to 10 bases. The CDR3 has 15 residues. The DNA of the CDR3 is TGTGCCAGCAGTCCTGGAGGGTCTGGGGCCAACGTCCTGACTTTC. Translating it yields CASSPGGSGANVLTF.

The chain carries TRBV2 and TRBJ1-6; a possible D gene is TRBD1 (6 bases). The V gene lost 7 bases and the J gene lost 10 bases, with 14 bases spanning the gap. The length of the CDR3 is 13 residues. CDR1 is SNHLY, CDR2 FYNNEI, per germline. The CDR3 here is CASMMGAGSPLHF. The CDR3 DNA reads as TGTGCCAGCATGATGGGGGCAGGATCACCCCTCCACTTT.

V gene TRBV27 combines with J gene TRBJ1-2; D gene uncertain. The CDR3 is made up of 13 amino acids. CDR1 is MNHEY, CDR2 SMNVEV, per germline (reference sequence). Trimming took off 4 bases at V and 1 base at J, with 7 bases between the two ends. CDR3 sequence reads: CASSWASNYGYTF. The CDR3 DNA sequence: TGTGCCAGCAGTTGGGCCAGTAACTATGGCTACACCTTC.

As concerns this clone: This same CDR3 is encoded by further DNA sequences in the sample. CDR3 DNA sequence: TGTGCCAGCAGTGATCAGGGAACCTACGAGCAGTACTTC. This translates into CASSDQGTYEQYF. The chain is built from TRBV2 and TRBJ2-7, with a tentative D call TRBD1 (5 bases). With 3 bases removed from V and 2 bases from J, the gap between germline ends came to 8 bases. CDR3 length: 13 amino acids. CDR1 is SNHLY and CDR2 is FYNNEI in the germline V gene.

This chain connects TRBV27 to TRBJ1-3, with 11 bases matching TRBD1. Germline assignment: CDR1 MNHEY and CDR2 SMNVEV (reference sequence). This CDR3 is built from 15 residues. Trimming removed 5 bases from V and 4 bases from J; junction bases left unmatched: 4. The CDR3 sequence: CASSGTGGFGNTIYF. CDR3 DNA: TGTGCCAGCAGTGGGACAGGGGGATTCGGAAACACCATATATTTT.

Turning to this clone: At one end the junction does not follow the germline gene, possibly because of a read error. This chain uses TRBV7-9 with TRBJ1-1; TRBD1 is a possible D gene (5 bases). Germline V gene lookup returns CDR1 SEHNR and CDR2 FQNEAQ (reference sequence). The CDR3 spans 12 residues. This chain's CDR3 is CSSSLGVREAFF. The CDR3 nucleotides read TGTTCCAGCAGCTTAGGGGTCAGGGAAGCTTTCTTT.

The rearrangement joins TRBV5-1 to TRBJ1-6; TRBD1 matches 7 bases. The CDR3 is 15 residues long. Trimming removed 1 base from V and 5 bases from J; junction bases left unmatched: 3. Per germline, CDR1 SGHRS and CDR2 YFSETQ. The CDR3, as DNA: TGCGCCAGCAGCTTGCAGGGGGAAAATAATTCACCCCTCCACTTT. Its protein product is CASSLQGENNSPLHF.

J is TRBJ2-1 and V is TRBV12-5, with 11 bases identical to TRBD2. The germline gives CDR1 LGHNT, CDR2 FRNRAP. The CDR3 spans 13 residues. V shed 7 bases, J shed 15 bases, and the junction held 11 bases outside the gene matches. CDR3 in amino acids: CASAIAGGTTRFF. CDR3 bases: TGTGCTAGTGCTATAGCGGGGGGGACAACCCGGTTCTTC.

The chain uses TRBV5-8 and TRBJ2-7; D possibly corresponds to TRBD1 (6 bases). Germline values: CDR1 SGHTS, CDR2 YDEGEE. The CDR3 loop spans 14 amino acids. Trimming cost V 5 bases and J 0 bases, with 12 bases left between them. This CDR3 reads CASRKRGNSYEQYF. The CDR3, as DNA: TGTGCCAGCAGAAAAAGGGGGAACTCCTACGAGCAGTACTTC.